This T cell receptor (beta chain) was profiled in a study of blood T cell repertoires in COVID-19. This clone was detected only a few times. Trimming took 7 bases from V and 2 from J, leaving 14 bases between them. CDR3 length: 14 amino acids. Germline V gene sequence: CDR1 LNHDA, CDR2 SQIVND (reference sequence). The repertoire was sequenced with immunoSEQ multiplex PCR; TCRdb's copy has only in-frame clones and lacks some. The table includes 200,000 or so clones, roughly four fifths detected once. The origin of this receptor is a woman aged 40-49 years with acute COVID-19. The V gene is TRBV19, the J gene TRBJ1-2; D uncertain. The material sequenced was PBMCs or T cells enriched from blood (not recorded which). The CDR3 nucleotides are TGTGCCAGTACCCCGAGGGAGAAGAACTATGGCTACACCTTC. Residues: CASTPREKNYGYTF.